These 20 T cell receptor beta chains were all obtained from the same sample, sequenced in a study of T cells after yellow fever vaccination. TCRdb fed the 5' RACE reads into MiXCR, producing one record per CDR3 protein. The sample holds some 160,000 distinct CDR3 sequences, 7% to 10% seen once. The starting material was CD8+ T cells sorted from PBMCs, obtained 45 days after the yellow fever booster vaccination. The receptors derive from a man aged 18 to 29 who received the YFV17D yellow fever vaccine.

This chain connects TRBV7-9 to TRBJ2-3; 11 bases match TRBD2. The J segment lost 1 base and the V segment lost 3 bases, leaving 6 bases of the junction unmatched. The CDR3 has 17 residues. From germline, CDR1 is SEHNR and CDR2 FQNEAQ (reference sequence). CDR3 sequence reads: CASSFSSGGLGTDTQYF. CDR3 nucleotides: TGTGCCAGCAGCTTCTCTAGCGGGGGGCTGGGCACAGATACGCAGTATTTT. The variable domain in full, completed from reference TRBV7-9 and TRBJ2-3, reads DTGVSQNPRHKITKRGQNVTFRCDPISEHNRLYWYRQTLGQGPEFLTYFQNEAQLEKSRLLSDRFSAERPKGSFSTLEIQRTEQGDSAMYLCASSFSSGGLGTDTQYFGPGTRLTVL.

The chain joins TRBV19 to TRBJ2-7, with D tentatively TRBD2 (5 bases). V was cut by 1 base and J by 0 bases, with 7 bases left in between. Germline V gene data show CDR1 as LNHDA and CDR2 as SQIVND (reference sequence). CDR3 length: 14 amino acids. The CDR3: CASSIVGSSYEQYF. CDR3 bases: TGTGCCAGTAGTATAGTGGGGAGCTCCTACGAGCAGTACTTC.

This clonotype was seen a handful of times. The rearrangement uses TRBV7-9 and TRBJ2-5; TRBD1 is a possible D gene (5 bases). Germline lookup yields CDR1 SEHNR and CDR2 FQNEAQ (reference sequence). The ends were cut back, 2 bases at V and 5 bases at J, with 18 bases in the middle. The length of the CDR3 is 16 residues. Written as DNA, the CDR3 is TGTGCCAGCAGCTTAACCGTAACGGACCAGGGTGAGACCCAGTACTTC. It codes for CASSLTVTDQGETQYF.

This clonotype has more than one count but fewer than ten. The V and J genes are TRBV5-4 and TRBJ2-7; D is ambiguous. Trimming stripped 3 bases from V and 5 bases from J, with 9 bases between. From germline, CDR1 is SGHNT and CDR2 YYREEE (reference sequence). This CDR3 has 12 residues. The CDR3 sequence is CASSYIPNEQYF. As DNA, the CDR3 is TGTGCCAGCAGCTACATCCCCAACGAGCAGTACTTC.

This clonotype was counted many times. V and J are TRBV7-8 and TRBJ2-1, with 10 bases aligning to TRBD1. Trimming removed 5 bases from V and 13 bases from J; junction bases left unmatched: 14. Germline CDR1 reads SGHVS; CDR2 reads FQNEAQ. The CDR3 has 15 residues. In nucleotides, the CDR3 is TGTGCCAGCAGCACGGACAGGGGGGGGAGGGTTGACCAGTTCTTC. It specifies CASSTDRGGRVDQFF.

This chain uses TRBV5-1 with TRBJ2-7; D possibly matches TRBD1 or TRBD2 (7 bases each). Germline V CDR1 and CDR2: SGHRS, YFSETQ. V was clipped by 4 bases and J by 3 bases, with 14 bases between them. The CDR3 has 14 amino acids. The CDR3 loop is CASSDQGGIYEQYF. As DNA, the CDR3 is TGCGCCAGCAGCGATCAGGGGGGGATCTACGAGCAGTACTTC.

This clonotype was detected only a few times. This chain uses TRBV7-6 with TRBJ2-3; 8 nucleotides align to TRBD1. This CDR3 has 17 residues. Germline values: CDR1 SGHVS, CDR2 FNYEAQ. With V trimmed by 2 bases and J by 4 bases, 11 bases remained unmatched. CDR3 nucleotides: TGTGCCAGCAGCTTAACGACCGGGACAGGACGCGCAGATACGCAGTATTTT. It specifies CASSLTTGTGRADTQYF.

This clonotype appeared a few times. The rearrangement joins TRBV14 to TRBJ2-1; no firm D call. Trimming took 1 base from V and 4 from J, leaving 8 bases between them. In germline, CDR1 is SGHDN, CDR2 FVKESK. The CDR3 is 14 amino acids. CDR3 nucleotides: TGTGCCAGCAGCCAAGTCAGTCCATACAATGAGCAGTTCTTC. It encodes CASSQVSPYNEQFF.

The rearrangement links TRBV27 to TRBJ2-2, with D unclear. The CDR3 runs to 16 residues. Germline V CDR1 and CDR2: MNHEY, SMNVEV (reference sequence). V gave up 3 bases and J gave up 6 bases, with 17 bases separating them. CDR3 bases: TGTGCCAGCAGTTTTCCCTCTCTTGTCGGAGCCGGGGAGCTGTTTTTT. This encodes CASSFPSLVGAGELFF.

This clonotype showed up just a few times. The gene calls are TRBV6-5 and TRBJ1-1; D may be TRBD1 (6 bases). Deletions cut 6 bases from V and 11 bases from J, with 16 bases between. The germline CDR1 and CDR2 sequences are MNHEY and SVGAGI. CDR3 length: 12 amino acids. As DNA, the CDR3 is TGTGCCAGCAGCCAAAACAGGGCGCTCGCTTTCTTT. Its protein is CASSQNRALAFF.

This clonotype was observed a few times. The chain recombines TRBV6-5 with TRBJ2-5; TRBD1 is a possible D gene (5 bases). V lost 6 bases to trimming and J lost 4 bases, with 15 bases between them. The CDR3 is 14 residues long. CDR1 and CDR2 (germline): MNHEY, SVGAGI. The DNA of the CDR3 is TGTGCCAGCAGCCCCAGGGTTCACGGAGAGACCCAGTACTTC. It specifies CASSPRVHGETQYF.

This clonotype came up many times. The V gene is TRBV7-9, the J gene TRBJ2-5; 7 positions match TRBD2. The CDR3 sequence is 14 residues long. J was trimmed by 4 bases and V by 4 bases; bases with no gene match: 6. Germline CDR1 and CDR2: SEHNR and FQNEAQ (reference sequence). The CDR3 loop is CASSYLGGGETQYF. CDR3 DNA: TGTGCCAGCAGCTACCTCGGCGGGGGAGAGACCCAGTACTTC. The entire variable domain, with the rest obtained from reference TRBV7-9 and TRBJ2-5, is as follows: DTGVSQNPRHKITKRGQNVTFRCDPISEHNRLYWYRQTLGQGPEFLTYFQNEAQLEKSRLLSDRFSAERPKGSFSTLEIQRTEQGDSAMYLCASSYLGGGETQYFGPGTRLLVL.

The chain has TRBV4-2 and TRBJ2-3; perhaps TRBD2 as D (7 bases). Germline assignment: CDR1 LGHNA and CDR2 YNFKEQ. CDR3 length: 15 residues. The V and J ends lost 3 bases and 5 bases respectively, with 15 bases between them. The CDR3: CASSQGEGGGDTQYF. CDR3 nucleotide sequence: TGTGCCAGCAGCCAGGGGGAGGGGGGCGGAGATACGCAGTATTTT.

The chain is built from TRBV11-2 and TRBJ2-3; a possible D gene is TRBD2 (7 bases). From germline, CDR1 is SGHAT and CDR2 FQNNGV. CDR3 length: 14 amino acids. V dropped 8 bases and J dropped 1 base, with 13 bases sitting between them. The CDR3 bases are TGTGCCAGCGGGGGGGCCCGAGGCACAGATACGCAGTATTTT. This sequence encodes CASGGARGTDTQYF.

This clonotype was picked up a small number of times. The chain uses TRBV7-3 and TRBJ2-3; a possible D gene is TRBD1 (6 bases). The germline V and J ends were trimmed by 1 base and 1 base, with 15 bases remaining between them. This CDR3 contains 17 residues. Looked up from germline, CDR1 is SGHTA and CDR2 is FQGTGA. The chain's CDR3 is CASSLKISGDGTDTQYF. The DNA for the CDR3 is TGTGCCAGCAGCTTAAAGATCTCAGGGGACGGCACAGATACGCAGTATTTT. The whole variable domain, filled in from reference TRBV7-3 and TRBJ2-3, reads GAGVSQTPSNKVTEKGKYVELRCDPISGHTALYWYRQSLGQGPEFLIYFQGTGAADDSGLPNDRFFAVRPEGSVSTLKIQRTERGDSAVYLCASSLKISGDGTDTQYFGPGTRLTVL.

This clonotype was picked up a small number of times. The genes are TRBV12-3 or TRBV12-4 and TRBJ2-3; D gene unclear. V lost 7 bases and J 0 bases, leaving 8 bases between the germline ends. The CDR3 runs to 13 residues. DNA of the CDR3: TGTGCCAGCAACACCGCTAGCACAGATACGCAGTATTTT. Its translation is CASNTASTDTQYF.

This clonotype was recorded a few times. The chain links TRBV20-1 to TRBJ2-7; 7 positions match TRBD1. V dropped 6 bases and J dropped 2; count of bases not matched to a gene: 7. Germline V gene sequence: CDR1 DFQATT, CDR2 SNEGSKA (reference sequence). CDR3 length equals 13 residues. The CDR3 here is CSAGTVTTYEQYF. The CDR3 DNA reads TGCAGTGCCGGGACAGTGACGACCTACGAGCAGTACTTC.

This chain connects TRBV25-1 to TRBJ2-2; D unclear. V gave up 5 bases and J gave up 1 base, with 5 bases separating them. The CDR3 runs to 13 residues. Looked up from germline, CDR1 is MGHDK and CDR2 is SYGVNS. Here the CDR3 reads CASSTRNTGELFF. The CDR3 bases are TGTGCCAGCAGTACCCGGAACACCGGGGAGCTGTTTTTT.

This clonotype was counted many times. This chain connects TRBV29-1 to TRBJ2-1; 8 bases are shared with TRBD2. In germline, CDR1 is SQVTM, CDR2 ANQGSEA. Trimming at V came to 5 bases and at J to 9 bases, leaving 9 bases not matched to a gene. The CDR3 spans 13 residues. The CDR3 reads CSVFGLAASEQFF. The CDR3 DNA reads TGCAGCGTTTTTGGACTAGCAGCCTCTGAGCAGTTCTTC.

The V call is TRBV4-2, the J call TRBJ2-7; the D call may be TRBD1 or TRBD2 (5 bases each). The CDR3 runs 15 residues. Germline-derived CDR1 and CDR2 are LGHNA and YNFKEQ. Between the trimmed V and J ends, which lost 0 bases and 0 bases, there was a span of 9 bases. CDR3 protein: CASSQEEGTSYEQYF. CDR3 DNA: TGTGCCAGCAGCCAAGAAGAGGGGACCTCCTACGAGCAGTACTTC.